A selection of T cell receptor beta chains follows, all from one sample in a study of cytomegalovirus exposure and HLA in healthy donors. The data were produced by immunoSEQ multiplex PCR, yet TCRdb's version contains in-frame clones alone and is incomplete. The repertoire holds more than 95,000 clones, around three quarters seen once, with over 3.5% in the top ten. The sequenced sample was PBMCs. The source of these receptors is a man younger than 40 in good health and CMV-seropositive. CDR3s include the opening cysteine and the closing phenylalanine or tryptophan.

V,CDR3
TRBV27,CASSSLAGVAKNIQYF
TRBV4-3,CASSQGRMDLSYEQYF
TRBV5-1,CASSVIAGTQETQYF
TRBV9,CASSRTGGPGTDTQYF
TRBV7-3,CASSLAGTSGNNEQFF
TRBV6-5,CASSPRTTSTQYF
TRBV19,CASSSPGLATYEQYF
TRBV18,CASSPRGLRPGELFF
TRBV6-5,CASGLDSYQPQHF
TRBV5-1,CASSFTSVNTGELFF
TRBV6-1,CASSGGLPSAGETQYF
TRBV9,CASSVGQGAYEQYF
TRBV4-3,CASSQDEGARTEAFF
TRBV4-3,CASSQGTSGGPERLTGELFF
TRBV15,CATSMVTGGAYEQYF
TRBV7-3,CASSYGRGYGYTF
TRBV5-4,CASSLSAGALSGNTIYF
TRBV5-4,CASSSGLAGVTDTQYF
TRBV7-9,CSSSLIAGQGVGGYTF
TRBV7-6,CASSLCFSQGAKVDTIYF